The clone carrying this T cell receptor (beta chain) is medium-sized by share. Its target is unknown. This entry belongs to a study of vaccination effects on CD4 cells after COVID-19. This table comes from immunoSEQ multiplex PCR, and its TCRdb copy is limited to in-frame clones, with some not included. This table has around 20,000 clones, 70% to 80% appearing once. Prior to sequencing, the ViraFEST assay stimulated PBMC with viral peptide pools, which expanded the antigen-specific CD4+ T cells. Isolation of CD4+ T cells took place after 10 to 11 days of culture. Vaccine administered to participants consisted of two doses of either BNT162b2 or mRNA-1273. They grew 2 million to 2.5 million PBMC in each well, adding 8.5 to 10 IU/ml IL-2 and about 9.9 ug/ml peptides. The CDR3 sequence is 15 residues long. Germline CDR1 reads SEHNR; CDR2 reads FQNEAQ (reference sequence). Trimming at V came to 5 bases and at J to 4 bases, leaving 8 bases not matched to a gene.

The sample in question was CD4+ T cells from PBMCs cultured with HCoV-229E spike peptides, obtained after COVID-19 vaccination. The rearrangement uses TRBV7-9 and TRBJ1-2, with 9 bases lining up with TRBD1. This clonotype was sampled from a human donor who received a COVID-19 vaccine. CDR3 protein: CASSRSPGQGYGYTF. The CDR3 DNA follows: TGTGCCAGCAGCAGGAGCCCGGGACAGGGCTATGGCTACACCTTC. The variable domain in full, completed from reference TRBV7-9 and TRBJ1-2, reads DTGVSQNPRHKITKRGQNVTFRCDPISEHNRLYWYRQTLGQGPEFLTYFQNEAQLEKSRLLSDRFSAERPKGSFSTLEIQRTEQGDSAMYLCASSRSPGQGYGYTFGSGTRLTVV.